Detailed here is one T cell receptor beta chain. Its antigen remains undetermined. No qualities accompany the bases; no much larger clone lies one base away. The germline V gene specifies KGHSH as CDR1 and LQKENI as CDR2. The CDR3 covers 13 residues, taking in both the cysteine and the phenylalanine. Only CDR3 DNA is held: 39 bases, read in frame from base 1. Trimming accounts for 5 bases at V and 5 bases at J, while the number of junction bases matched to no gene is 4. Participants in the prospective study were aged roughly 18 to 100 years, lived in 20 to 25 United States geographic areas, and enrolled through a virtual design. In the prospective study, cohorts were assigned on the basis of participant-reported clinical history obtained from a screening survey and a study questionnaire. In the prospective study, mobile phlebotomists collected whole blood, serum and a nasopharyngeal or oropharyngeal swab from each participant. Additional blood draws and questionnaires over an approximately two-month period could optionally be provided by prospective study participants. Before DNA extraction, prospective study blood samples were shipped either frozen or at room temperature.

This sample is drawn from a study of blood T cell repertoires in COVID-19 (TCRdb year 2020). Context from the whole study: The collaborator samples originated in the United States, Italy and Spain and spanned the acute and convalescent phases of COVID-19. HLA class I and class II types, where available, came from metadata supplied by the sample provider rather than from assay-based typing. The repertoires were released in a freely available public database intended as a resource for research on the immune response to SARS-CoV-2. A de-identified subject ID, COVID-19 status, age in years and sex were almost always included in the sample metadata. Samples came from the ongoing ImmuneRACE study (first 160 participants) plus 1,254 subjects from 6 global collaborators. The prospective study material was composed of cDNA or gDNA derived from T cells, B-cell-depleted T cells, or PBMCs. The dataset comprised deeply sampled blood TCRbeta repertoires from subjects exposed to, actively infected with, or recovered from COVID-19. The study at large found these results: The amount of clinical and demographic metadata varied by source and participant and was provided uncurated.

The immunoSEQ Assay, a bias-controlled multiplex PCR, was used to amplify TCRbeta CDR3 regions from genomic DNA. The study's processing was this. The number of nucleated cells in each sample was estimated by amplification of reference gene primers within the assay. To quantify the absolute abundance of each unique TCRbeta CDR3 rearrangement, sequence reads were collapsed and filtered. For each sample, productive Simpson clonality was calculated as the square root of Simpson's diversity index over productive rearrangements. TCRdb took over this immuneACCESS table, retaining in-frame rearrangements with V and J assigned. Such tables are incomplete; in checked studies, under half of the missing clones stem from an unresolved V gene, and the remainder is unexplained. V and J calls and clone size are as listed in that table; D and trimming were resolved from the DNA. The sample table records fewer than 350,000 clones; approximately 86% of these occur just once. About 4% of the sample lies in the top ten.

The source material was PBMCs or T cells enriched from blood (not recorded which). This sequence was found in a woman aged 40 to 55 with acute COVID-19. The sequence joins TRBV18 to TRBJ2-5; 8 nucleotides in the junction match TRBD1. The base sequence is TGTGCCAGCTCATCGGACAGGGACGAGACCCAGTACTTC. This sequence encodes CASSSDRDETQYF.